The 4 T cell receptor beta chains below were found in one sample sequenced in a study of blood T cell repertoires in COVID-19. Some clones are missing from TCRdb's copy, which holds only in-frame ones; the method was immunoSEQ multiplex PCR. The top ten hold less than 3.5% of the sample, which has roughly 180,000 clones, around 83% seen once. Sequencing was carried out using peripheral blood. The receptor source for this set is a woman aged 30 to 39 with active or convalescent COVID-19.

The V call is TRBV5-1, the J call TRBJ1-5; 11 positions match TRBD1. Germline V CDR1 and CDR2: SGHRS, YFSETQ. The V gene end was trimmed by 4 bases and the J gene end by 3 bases; junction bases not matched to a gene: 12. CDR3 size: 18 residues. CDR3 sequence: CASSPGLGTGGPNQPQHF. DNA of the CDR3: TGCGCCAGCAGCCCTGGCCTCGGGACAGGGGGTCCCAATCAGCCCCAGCATTTT.

The chain recombines TRBV2 with TRBJ1-2; TRBD1 might be the D (5 bases). The CDR3 spans 13 residues. With 6 bases removed from V and 2 bases from J, the gap between germline ends came to 10 bases. Germline V gives CDR1 SNHLY, CDR2 FYNNEI. The CDR3 DNA reads as TGTGCCAGCAGGGAGGGGCGGAACTATGGCTACACCTTC. As protein: CASREGRNYGYTF. The whole variable domain, filled in from reference TRBV2 and TRBJ1-2, reads EPEVTQTPSHQVTQMGQEVILRCVPISNHLYFYWYRQILGQKVEFLVSFYNNEISEKSEIFDDQFSVERPDGSNFTLKIRSTKLEDSAMYFCASREGRNYGYTFGSGTRLTVV.

The CDR3 here is CASSLRQGGEKLFF. In nucleotides, the CDR3 is TGTGCCAGCAGCCTTCGACAGGGTGGGGAAAAACTGTTTTTT. This chain connects TRBV3-1 (or the pseudogene TRBV3-2) to TRBJ1-4; 7 bases map to TRBD1. The CDR3 sequence is 14 residues long. The V gene end was trimmed by 4 bases and the J gene end by 8 bases; junction bases not matched to a gene: 7. The germline V gene has CDR1 LGHDT and CDR2 YNNKEL (reference sequence).

The chain couples TRBV9 to TRBJ1-5; D is unresolved. The CDR3 loop spans 17 amino acids. V was clipped by 0 bases and J by 0 bases, with 13 bases between them. The V gene's germline CDR1 is SGDLS and CDR2 YYNGEE. CDR3 coding DNA: TGTGCCAGCAGCGTAGGAACGCTACCCCCTAGCAATCAGCCCCAGCATTTT. It specifies CASSVGTLPPSNQPQHF. Complete variable domain (other parts from reference TRBV9 and TRBJ1-5): DSGVTQTPKHLITATGQRVTLRCSPRSGDLSVYWYQQSLDQGLQFLIQYYNGEERAKGNILERFSAQQFPDLHSELNLSSLELGDSALYFCASSVGTLPPSNQPQHFGDGTRLSIL.